This T cell receptor beta chain was captured in a study of tumor-infiltrating lymphocytes in primary liver carcinoma. Study as a whole: Yields of productive TCRbeta reads ranged from roughly 3.5 to 7.5 million per sample and were similar across tissue types.

The researchers obtained blood RNA from unsorted whole blood and also extracted germline DNA. Germline CDR1 is SEHNR and CDR2 is FQNEAQ (reference sequence). This CDR3 contains 14 residues. Synthesis of TCR beta cDNA was carried out from around 540 ng total RNA with a constant-region primer. Three-round nested multiplex PCR performed with slightly modified ARM-PCR produced the TCR beta libraries. Amplification in the first two PCR rounds was performed using TRBV1-TRBV30 forward primers and a C-beta reverse primer for approximately 10 cycles each. TCRdb redid the calling of the multiplex PCR reads with MiXCR, one entry per CDR3 protein. The data show about 320,000 distinct CDR3 sequences, more than 55% seen once. Study-level points and caveats: Tumor tissue displayed a significantly greater top-250-clone fraction than blood (p = 0.039).

As for this clonotype: Its antigen is still unknown. The junction departs from the called germline gene at one end, perhaps through a read error.

The specimen was peripheral blood. The chain has TRBV7-9 and TRBJ2-3; possible D gene TRBD1, 5 bases. The receptor comes from a man in his forties with primary liver carcinoma and hepatitis B virus infection. CDR3 DNA: TGCGTCAGCAGCTTAGACAGACCCACAGATACGCAGTATTTT. Amino acid sequence: CVSSLDRPTDTQYF.